Given below is one T cell receptor beta chain in context. Trimming took off 0 bases at V and 4 bases at J, with 10 bases between the two ends. The CDR3 covers 15 residues. CDR1 MNHEY and CDR2 SVGAGI come from the germline V gene. These data belong to a study of technical replicates of blood from a handful of donors. Sequencing was performed with immunoSEQ multiplex PCR; in TCRdb, only in-frame clones are kept and a portion is missing. The repertoire has fewer than 100,000 clones, approximately 96% of them found once; the top ten carry approximately 0.18%. The chain joins TRBV6-5 to TRBJ2-1; D is possibly TRBD2 (6 bases). The specimen sequenced was T cells isolated from PBMCs. The source of this sequence is a human donor in good health. The CDR3: CASSYSRGSYNEQFF. DNA for the CDR3: TGTGCCAGCAGTTACTCCCGGGGGAGTTACAATGAGCAGTTCTTC.